Presented here are 9 T cell receptor beta chains from one specimen sequenced in a study of shared clonotypes between healthy human individuals. Method: immunoSEQ multiplex PCR; TCRdb's copy keeps in-frame clones and lacks some. The profile shows roughly 650,000 clones, less than 98% of them singletons. Sequenced: naive CD4+ T cells sorted from blood. As to subset: CD45RA+ positively selected. The receptors originated from a woman under 40 in good health.

The V and J genes are TRBV6-5 and TRBJ2-5; D assignment may be TRBD1 or TRBD2 (6 bases each). Germline V gene lookup returns CDR1 MNHEY and CDR2 SVGAGI. The V and J ends lost 3 bases and 9 bases respectively, with 14 bases between them. This CDR3 contains 13 residues. CDR3 sequence: CASSYGGGGAQYF. In DNA form, the CDR3 reads TGTGCCAGCAGTTATGGGGGCGGCGGGGCCCAGTACTTC.

This rearrangement joins TRBV28 to TRBJ1-1; maybe TRBD1 (6 bases). The V gene lost 2 bases and the J gene lost 4 bases, with 14 bases spanning the gap. This CDR3 comprises 15 residues. CDR1 is MDHEN, CDR2 SYDVKM, per germline. CDR3: CASSLQGPQSTEAFF. Written as DNA, the CDR3 is TGTGCCAGCAGTTTACAGGGGCCGCAGTCCACTGAAGCTTTCTTT.

The rearrangement links TRBV5-1 to TRBJ2-1; maybe TRBD2 (6 bases). The length of the CDR3 is 15 residues. From germline, CDR1 is SGHRS and CDR2 YFSETQ. V lost 3 bases to trimming and J lost 0 bases, with 10 bases between them. In DNA, the CDR3 is TGCGCCAGCAGCTGGAGGACTACCTCCTACAATGAGCAGTTCTTC. It translates to CASSWRTTSYNEQFF.

The gene calls are TRBV6-6 and TRBJ2-1; no reliable D call. Trimming stripped 4 bases from V and 4 bases from J, with 8 bases between. The CDR3 loop spans 13 amino acids. Looked up from germline, CDR1 is MNHNY and CDR2 is SVGAGI (reference sequence). The CDR3 DNA reads TGTGCCAGCAGTTTAATATTTTACAATGAGCAGTTCTTC. Amino acid sequence: CASSLIFYNEQFF.

V usage is TRBV6-1 and J usage is TRBJ1-1; TRBD1 matches 8 bases. The CDR3 extends over 16 amino acids. From germline, CDR1 is MNHNS and CDR2 SASEGT. Trimming cost V 4 bases and J 4 bases; bases outside gene matches: 11. The CDR3 is CASSVFQGAVSTEAFF. Written as DNA, the CDR3 is TGTGCCAGCAGTGTTTTCCAGGGGGCAGTGAGCACTGAAGCTTTCTTT.

The chain couples TRBV5-1 to TRBJ1-2; 9 bases map to TRBD1. V shed 1 base and J 2 bases; nucleotides not matched to a gene: 9. The germline gives CDR1 SGHRS, CDR2 YFSETQ. CDR3 length: 17 residues. The chain's CDR3 is CASSLTSRTGENYGYTF. Here the CDR3 DNA reads TGCGCCAGCAGCTTGACTTCAAGGACAGGGGAAAACTATGGCTACACCTTC.

The chain carries TRBV19 and TRBJ1-5; D unresolved. This CDR3 has 13 residues. Germline V gene lookup returns CDR1 LNHDA and CDR2 SQIVND (reference sequence). The V end was cut by 9 bases, the J end by 3 bases, with 12 bases between. The CDR3 DNA sequence: TGTGCCAGCACCTCGGGATTCAATCAGCCCCAGCATTTT. The encoded protein is CASTSGFNQPQHF.

The genes are TRBV28 and TRBJ1-1; no clear D. CDR1 and CDR2 from the germline V gene are MDHEN and SYDVKM. CDR3 length: 14 amino acids. V dropped 2 bases and J dropped 1 base, with 8 bases sitting between them. The CDR3 bases are TGTGCCAGCAGTTTACCCCCACAGAACACTGAAGCTTTCTTT. Amino acids: CASSLPPQNTEAFF.

This chain connects TRBV28 to TRBJ1-3; weak D call: TRBD1 (5 bases). In germline, CDR1 is MDHEN, CDR2 SYDVKM. V was clipped by 2 bases and J by 5 bases, with 13 bases between them. The CDR3 runs to 15 residues. The CDR3, as DNA: TGTGCCAGCAGTTTACCTCAGGGTGTAAGAAACACCATATATTTT. Amino acid sequence: CASSLPQGVRNTIYF.